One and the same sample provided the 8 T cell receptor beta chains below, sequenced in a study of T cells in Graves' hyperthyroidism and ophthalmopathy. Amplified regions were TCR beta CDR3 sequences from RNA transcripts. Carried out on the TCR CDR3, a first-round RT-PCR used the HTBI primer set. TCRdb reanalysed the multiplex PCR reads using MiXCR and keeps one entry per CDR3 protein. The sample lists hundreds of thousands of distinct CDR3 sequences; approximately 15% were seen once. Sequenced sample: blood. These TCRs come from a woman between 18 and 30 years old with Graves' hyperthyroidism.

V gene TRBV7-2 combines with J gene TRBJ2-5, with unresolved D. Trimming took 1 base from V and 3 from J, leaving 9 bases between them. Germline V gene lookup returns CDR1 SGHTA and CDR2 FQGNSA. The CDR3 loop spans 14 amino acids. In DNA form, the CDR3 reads TGTGCCAGCAGCTTAGTGTCAGACAAAGAGACCCAGTACTTC. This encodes CASSLVSDKETQYF. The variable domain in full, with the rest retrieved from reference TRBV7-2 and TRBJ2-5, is GAGVSQSPSNKVTEKGKDVELRCDPISGHTALYWYRQSLGQGLEFLIYFQGNSAPDKSGLPSDRFSAERTGGSVSTLTIQRTQQEDSAVYLCASSLVSDKETQYFGPGTRLLVL.

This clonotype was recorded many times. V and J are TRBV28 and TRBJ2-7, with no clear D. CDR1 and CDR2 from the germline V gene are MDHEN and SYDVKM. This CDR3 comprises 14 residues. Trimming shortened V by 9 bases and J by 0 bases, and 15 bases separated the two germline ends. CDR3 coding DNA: TGTGCCAGTTTTCCACGGTCGAGCTCCTACGAGCAGTACTTC. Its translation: CASFPRSSSYEQYF.

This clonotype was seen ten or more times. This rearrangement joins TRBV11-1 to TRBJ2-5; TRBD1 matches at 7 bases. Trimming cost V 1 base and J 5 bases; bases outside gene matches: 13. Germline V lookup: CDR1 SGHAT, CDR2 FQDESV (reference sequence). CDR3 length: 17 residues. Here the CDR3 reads CASSLGGGLNSGETQYF. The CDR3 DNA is TGTGCCAGCAGCTTAGGAGGGGGCCTGAACTCCGGCGAGACCCAGTACTTC.

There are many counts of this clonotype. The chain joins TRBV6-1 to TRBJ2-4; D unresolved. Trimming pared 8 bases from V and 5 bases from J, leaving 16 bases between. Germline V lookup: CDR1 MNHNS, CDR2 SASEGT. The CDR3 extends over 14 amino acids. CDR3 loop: CASGHGTVQNIQYF. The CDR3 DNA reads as TGTGCCAGCGGCCACGGAACAGTTCAAAACATTCAGTACTTC.

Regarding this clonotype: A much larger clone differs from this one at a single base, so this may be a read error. CDR3: CASSYSMLVNTGAFF. CDR3 DNA sequence: TGTGCCAGCAGTTACTCCATGCTGGTGAACACTGGAGCTTTCTTT. This chain joins TRBV6-5 and TRBJ1-1; D is unresolved. This CDR3 contains 15 residues. Germline V gene sequence: CDR1 MNHEY, CDR2 SVGAGI.

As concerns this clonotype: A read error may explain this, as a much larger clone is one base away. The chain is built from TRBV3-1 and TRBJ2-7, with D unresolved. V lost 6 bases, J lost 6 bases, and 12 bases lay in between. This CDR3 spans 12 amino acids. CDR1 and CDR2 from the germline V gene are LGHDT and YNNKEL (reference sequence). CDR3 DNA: TGTGCCAGCAGGCAAATTACTGGCGAGCAGTACTTC. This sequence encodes CASRQITGEQYF.

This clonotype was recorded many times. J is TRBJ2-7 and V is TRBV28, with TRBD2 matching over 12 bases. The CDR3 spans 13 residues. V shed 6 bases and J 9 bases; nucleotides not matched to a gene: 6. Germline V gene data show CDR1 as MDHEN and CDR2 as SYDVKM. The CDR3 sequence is CASRLAGGPGQYF. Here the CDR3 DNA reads TGTGCCAGCAGACTAGCGGGAGGCCCTGGGCAGTACTTC. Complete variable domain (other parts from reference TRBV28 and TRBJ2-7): DVKVTQSSRYLVKRTGEKVFLECVQDMDHENMFWYRQDPGLGLRLIYFSYDVKMKEKGDIPEGYSVSREKKERFSLILESASTNQTSMYLCASRLAGGPGQYFGPGTRLTVT.

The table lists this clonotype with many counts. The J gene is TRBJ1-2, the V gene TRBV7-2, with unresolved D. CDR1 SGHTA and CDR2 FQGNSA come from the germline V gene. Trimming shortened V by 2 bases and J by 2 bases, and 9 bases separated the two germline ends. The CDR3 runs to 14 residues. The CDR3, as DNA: TGTGCCAGCAGCTTATCTCGAACGAACTATGGCTACACCTTC. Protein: CASSLSRTNYGYTF.